This T cell receptor beta chain originates from a study of CD8+CD57+ T cells in acquired aplastic anemia. Study summary: Each DNA sample taken from sorted CD4+ and CD8+ cells came to about 3 ug on average. Findings and limits, study-wide: Overlap between patients and controls comprised roughly 30 CD8+ CDR3 sequences.

Concerning this clonotype itself: The target antigen is unknown.

Genomic DNA templated the TCR beta VDJ and CDR3 profiling. TCRdb independently ran MiXCR on the reads; one entry per CDR3 protein. The sample has 150,000 or so distinct CDR3 sequences, 48% seen once. Patients chosen for sequencing had CD8+CD57+ cells that had expanded, as shown by flow cytometry. There was no therapy given to any patient before the blood sampling took place. Sequenced material: sorted CD4+, CD8+, or CD8+CD57+ T cells (not recorded which) from PBMCs. The source is a human donor with aplastic anemia.

For the CDR3, the DNA is TGCGCCAGCAGCCCCAGGATTAACACTGAAGCTTTCTTT. It specifies CASSPRINTEAFF. The chain joins TRBV5-1 to TRBJ1-1; D is unclear. The germline V and J ends were trimmed by 4 bases and 2 bases, with 9 bases remaining between them. The CDR3 is 13 residues long. Germline lookup yields CDR1 SGHRS and CDR2 YFSETQ.